The entry below gives a single TCR beta chain sequence along with its context. Its target is not known. The sample comes from a study of radiotherapy plus CTLA-4 blockade in lung cancer. Study details: Of all patients, over 15% responded objectively and 31% showed disease control. Study-wide points: Increased serum interferon-beta after radiation also reportedly predicted response strongly. TCR clones from tumors expanded in blood after radiotherapy plus ipilimumab.

The table came from immunoSEQ multiplex PCR; TCRdb's copy has only in-frame clones and leaves some out. The sample lists roughly 80,000 clones, roughly 70% occurring once. Germline lookup yields CDR1 MNHEY and CDR2 SMNVEV (reference sequence). V gave up 2 bases and J gave up 6 bases; unmatched junction bases: 7. CDR3 length equals 15 residues. Focal radiation and CTLA-4 blockade (ipilimumab) were tested in chemo-refractory metastatic non-small-cell lung cancer patients. The source is a human donor with non-small cell lung cancer whose response to radiotherapy plus ipilimumab could not be evaluated. The specimen comprised peripheral blood, sampled from a patient treated with radiotherapy plus ipilimumab. The V and J genes are TRBV27 and TRBJ2-3; 8 positions match TRBD2. CDR3 bases: TGTGCCAGCAGTTTAACGGGAGGGCCCGTGGATACGCAGTATTTT. Protein sequence: CASSLTGGPVDTQYF.